Listed here are 8 T cell receptor beta chains from one sample, sequenced in a study of shared clonotypes between healthy human individuals. Here immunoSEQ multiplex PCR was the method, and the copy in TCRdb shows in-frame clones only, minus some. The table records approximately 2.1 million clones, approximately 93% of them present only once. Sequenced input: naive CD4+ T cells from PBMCs. Subset denoted: CD45RA+ positively selected. The source of these receptors is a man aged 18 to 35 in good health. Some clones in this sample may be carry-over from other donors' samples.

The chain recombines TRBV19 with TRBJ1-5, with TRBD1 identical over 11 bases. The germline V gene has CDR1 LNHDA and CDR2 SQIVND (reference sequence). Trimming removed 7 bases from V and 0 bases from J; junction bases left unmatched: 11. CDR3 length: 18 residues. CDR3 DNA sequence: TGTGCCAGTAAAAACCGGGACAGGGGGTTTTTTAGCAATCAGCCCCAGCATTTT. Protein product: CASKNRDRGFFSNQPQHF.

This clone has only a few counts. This chain joins TRBV7-5 and TRBJ2-7; the D call in the table, TRBD2, was not verified against the DNA. TRBV7-5 represents a pseudogene. The CDR3 runs to 12 residues. CDR3 loop: CVRIGTTYEQYF. In DNA form, the CDR3 reads TGTGTCAGAATCGGGACTACCTACGAGCAGTACTTC.

V and J are TRBV29-1 and TRBJ2-5; perhaps TRBD1 as D (6 bases). V lost 7 bases and J lost 1, with 16 bases in between. The length of the CDR3 is 14 residues. CDR1 and CDR2 (germline): SQVTM, ANQGSEA. The DNA for the CDR3 is TGCAGCGCCAGGGGCCCCTTTTTCCAAGAGACCCAGTACTTC. Translating gives CSARGPFFQETQYF.

As for this clone: The same CDR3 can be traced to other DNA sequences in this sample. The gene calls are TRBV2 and TRBJ2-3; D is unclear. Germline loops: CDR1 SNHLY, CDR2 FYNNEI. The CDR3 consists of 11 residues. V shed 8 bases and J shed 4 bases, with 7 bases lying between them. CDR3 protein: CASSSADTQYF. The CDR3 region has the DNA TGTGCCAGCTCCAGCGCAGATACGCAGTATTTT. The complete variable domain, with remaining parts taken from reference TRBV2 and TRBJ2-3, reads EPEVTQTPSHQVTQMGQEVILRCVPISNHLYFYWYRQILGQKVEFLVSFYNNEISEKSEIFDDQFSVERPDGSNFTLKIRSTKLEDSAMYFCASSSADTQYFGPGTRLTVL.

This chain connects TRBV5-8 to TRBJ2-3; 14 bases line up with TRBD2. Germline V CDR1 and CDR2: SGHTS, YDEGEE. The CDR3 covers 16 residues. Losses at the gene ends were 4 bases for V and 6 bases for J; bases not matched to a gene: 7. This CDR3 is CASSLGLAGEEDTQYF. The CDR3 region has the DNA TGTGCCAGCAGCCTGGGACTAGCGGGAGAAGAGGATACGCAGTATTTT.

V gene TRBV28 combines with J gene TRBJ2-3; D is undetermined. Germline values: CDR1 MDHEN, CDR2 SYDVKM. Trimming took off 3 bases at V and 0 bases at J, with 10 bases between the two ends. CDR3 size: 15 residues. This CDR3 reads CASSLPGSSTDTQYF. The CDR3 nucleotides read TGTGCCAGCAGTTTGCCAGGTTCTAGCACAGATACGCAGTATTTT.

This clone appeared once. This rearrangement joins TRBV7-7 to TRBJ2-2; TRBD2 matches 16 bases. Germline V gene lookup returns CDR1 SSHAT and CDR2 FNYEAQ (reference sequence). Trimming at V came to 5 bases and at J to 4 bases, leaving 7 bases not matched to a gene. There are 18 residues in the CDR3. CDR3: CASSRGLAGGHITGELFF. Written as DNA, the CDR3 is TGTGCCAGCAGCAGGGGACTAGCGGGAGGGCATATCACCGGGGAGCTGTTTTTT. Full variable domain (missing parts from reference TRBV7-7 and TRBJ2-2): GAGVSQSPRYKVTKRGQDVTLRCDPISSHATLYWYQQALGQGPEFLTYFNYEAQPDKSGLPSDRFSAERPEGSISTLTIQRTEQRDSAMYRCASSRGLAGGHITGELFFGEGSRLTVL.

This clone was seen a single time. The chain links TRBV18 to TRBJ2-3, with 11 positions matching TRBD2. With V trimmed by 0 bases and J by 6 bases, 8 bases remained unmatched. The CDR3 totals 17 residues. The germline V gene encodes CDR1 KGHSH and CDR2 LQKENI. CDR3 sequence: CASSPPGLAGGSDTQYF. CDR3 bases: TGTGCCAGCTCACCACCTGGGCTAGCGGGAGGTTCGGATACGCAGTATTTT.